One sample yielded the 20 T cell receptor beta chains listed below, sequenced in a study of CD8 T cells in Susac syndrome. Reverse transcription of about 0.45 to 1 ug RNA used random hexamers. TCRdb re-called the immunoSEQ multiplex PCR reads with MiXCR, one entry per CDR3 protein. The repertoire holds about 440,000 distinct CDR3 sequences, with approximately 85% as singletons. Sequencing input: CD8+ T cells from PBMCs. The receptor set was obtained from a human donor with multiple sclerosis.

The chain carries TRBV2 and TRBJ2-7; D assignment may be TRBD1 or TRBD2 (5 bases each). The CDR3 extends over 14 amino acids. Trimming pared 4 bases from V and 6 bases from J, leaving 16 bases between. CDR1 and CDR2 from the germline V gene are SNHLY and FYNNEI. In DNA form, the CDR3 reads TGTGCCAGCAGTGGGGGGACGCCGCCTCTCGAGCAGTACTTC. It codes for CASSGGTPPLEQYF. The full variable domain, its missing parts supplied by reference TRBV2 and TRBJ2-7, is EPEVTQTPSHQVTQMGQEVILRCVPISNHLYFYWYRQILGQKVEFLVSFYNNEISEKSEIFDDQFSVERPDGSNFTLKIRSTKLEDSAMYFCASSGGTPPLEQYFGPGTRLTVT.

The chain has TRBV27 and TRBJ2-7; D is unresolved. This CDR3 has 14 amino acids. V was shortened by 3 bases and J by 5 bases, with 14 bases between the two germline ends. Germline V gives CDR1 MNHEY, CDR2 SMNVEV (reference sequence). The CDR3 region has the DNA TGTGCCAGCAGTTTCTACGGGTCAGTCGACGAGCAGTACTTC. Translation gives CASSFYGSVDEQYF.

The chain joins TRBV23-1 to TRBJ1-3, with 7 bases matching TRBD1. TRBV23-1 is an ORF; its function is uncertain. This CDR3 has 18 residues. The J segment lost 6 bases and the V segment lost 6 bases, leaving 20 bases of the junction unmatched. The CDR3 DNA reads TGCGCCAGCAGCCGACAGGGCCCCTTCGATACCGGATTAAACACCATATATTTT. Residues: CASSRQGPFDTGLNTIYF.

This clonotype appeared a single time. This CDR3 is CASSPPSGPSYNEQFF. In DNA form, the CDR3 reads TGTGCCAGCAGCCCTCCGAGCGGGCCCTCCTACAATGAGCAGTTCTTC. The gene calls are TRBV7-9 and TRBJ2-1, with D maybe TRBD2 (6 bases). Germline V gene sequence: CDR1 SEHNR, CDR2 FQNEAQ (reference sequence). CDR3 length equals 16 residues. V gave up 5 bases and J gave up 0 bases, with 14 bases separating them.

This chain links TRBV2 with TRBJ2-2, with TRBD2 matching 7 bases. With V trimmed by 2 bases and J by 6 bases, 0 bases remained unmatched. The CDR3 runs 13 residues. Germline values: CDR1 SNHLY, CDR2 FYNNEI. CDR3 coding DNA: TGTGCCAGCAGTGAAAGCGGGGCCGGGGAGCTGTTTTTT. Protein: CASSESGAGELFF.

The chain links TRBV12-3 or TRBV12-4 to TRBJ1-1; maybe TRBD1 (5 bases). The CDR3 is made up of 15 amino acids. V dropped 3 bases and J dropped 3 bases, with 14 bases sitting between them. CDR3 residues: CASSFLGVVHTEAFF. For the CDR3, the DNA is TGTGCCAGCAGTTTTTTGGGGGTGGTTCACACTGAAGCTTTCTTT.

This clonotype was counted between two and nine times. The chain recombines TRBV6-2 or TRBV6-3 with TRBJ2-7, with D uncertain. CDR3 size: 11 residues. Germline V gene sequence: CDR1 MNHEY, CDR2 SVGEGT. V was pared by 2 bases and J by 5 bases, with 4 bases between. The CDR3 sequence: CASSYPHEQYF. CDR3 coding DNA: TGTGCCAGCAGTTACCCCCACGAGCAGTACTTC.

The chain couples TRBV18 to TRBJ1-1; tentative D call: TRBD1 (5 bases). The CDR3 has 18 residues. V lost 2 bases and J lost 2, with 21 bases in between. Germline loops: CDR1 KGHSH, CDR2 LQKENI. CDR3 protein: CASSPEPSGGNRNTEAFF. The CDR3 region has the DNA TGTGCCAGCTCACCAGAACCGAGCGGGGGGAACCGAAACACTGAAGCTTTCTTT.

The chain employs TRBV19 and TRBJ1-2; 7 bases line up with TRBD1. Trimming took 0 bases from V and 6 from J; bases not matched to a gene: 16. The CDR3 has 18 residues. Germline-derived CDR1 and CDR2 are LNHDA and SQIVND (reference sequence). CDR3 residues: CASSIDGAQRGLLDGYTF. The DNA of the CDR3 is TGTGCCAGTAGTATAGATGGGGCTCAGAGGGGGCTTTTGGATGGCTACACCTTC. Drawing the rest from reference TRBV19 and TRBJ1-2, the complete variable domain is DGGITQSPKYLFRKEGQNVTLSCEQNLNHDAMYWYRQDPGQGLRLIYYSQIVNDFQKGDIAEGYSVSREKKESFPLTVTSAQKNPTAFYLCASSIDGAQRGLLDGYTFGSGTRLTVV.

The chain recombines TRBV28 with TRBJ2-1, with a tentative D call TRBD2 (6 bases). V was trimmed by 5 bases and J by 7 bases, leaving 24 bases between them. The CDR3 is made up of 17 amino acids. CDR1 and CDR2 (germline): MDHEN, SYDVKM. The DNA for the CDR3 is TGTGCCAGCAGTCTTGAGGCGCCAAACCGGGACTTTAATGAGCAGTTCTTC. Translation: CASSLEAPNRDFNEQFF.

The chain uses TRBV11-2 and TRBJ2-7, with 11 nucleotides matching TRBD1. With 6 bases clipped from V and 4 bases from J, the junction kept 2 bases outside the gene matches. Per germline, CDR1 SGHAT and CDR2 FQNNGV. CDR3 length equals 13 residues. This chain's CDR3 is CASRGQGGYEQYF. CDR3 DNA: TGTGCCAGCAGGGGACAGGGGGGTTACGAGCAGTACTTC.

V is TRBV29-1 and J is TRBJ2-3, with D hard to call. This CDR3 region has 15 residues. CDR1 is SQVTM, CDR2 ANQGSEA, per germline. Trimming removed 0 bases at V and 4 bases at J, with 14 bases between. CDR3 region: CSVEDPSGYPDTQYF. As DNA, the CDR3 is TGCAGCGTTGAAGACCCTTCTGGGTACCCAGATACGCAGTATTTT.

The chain recombines TRBV4-1 with TRBJ2-7, with TRBD1 matching over 9 bases. The CDR3 contains 15 residues. Germline lookup yields CDR1 MGHRA and CDR2 YSYEKL. Trimming cost V 3 bases and J 5 bases; bases outside gene matches: 8. The CDR3 nucleotides read TGCGCCAGCAGCCATTTCGACAGGGGGTCCCACGAGCAGTACTTC. This gives the protein CASSHFDRGSHEQYF.

V and J are TRBV28 and TRBJ1-4, with 8 positions matching TRBD1. CDR3 length: 17 amino acids. The V and J ends lost 2 bases and 7 bases, in that order; junction bases with no gene match: 12. CDR1 MDHEN and CDR2 SYDVKM come from the germline V gene. In DNA form, the CDR3 reads TGTGCCAGCAGTTTACCGATAACAGGGGGATGGGGTGAAAAACTGTTTTTT. This translates into CASSLPITGGWGEKLFF.

The chain carries TRBV6-5 and TRBJ1-6; D not certain. Deletions cut 6 bases from V and 2 bases from J, with 8 bases between. Germline V gene lookup returns CDR1 MNHEY and CDR2 SVGAGI. The CDR3 consists of 14 residues. The CDR3 here is CASRSQAYNSPLHF. CDR3 nucleotides: TGTGCCAGCAGGTCACAAGCCTATAATTCACCCCTCCACTTT.

Concerning this clonotype: At one of its ends the junction is not consistent with the germline gene, which may arise from a read error. V and J are TRBV28 and TRBJ2-3; D is unclear. Germline V gene lookup returns CDR1 MDHEN and CDR2 SYDVKM. This CDR3 is built from 13 residues. The CDR3: CVSSVDSTDTQYF. In DNA, the CDR3 is TGTGTCAGCAGTGTGGACAGCACAGATACGCAGTATTTT. The complete variable domain, with remaining parts taken from reference TRBV28 and TRBJ2-3, reads DVKVTQSSRYLVKRTGEKVFLECVQDMDHENMFWYRQDPGLGLRLIYFSYDVKMKEKGDIPEGYSVSREKKERFSLILESASTNQTSMYLCVSSVDSTDTQYFGPGTRLTVL.

V gene TRBV15 combines with J gene TRBJ2-3; possible D gene TRBD2, 5 bases. The CDR3 contains 12 residues. Trimming took off 3 bases at V and 7 bases at J, with 8 bases between the two ends. In germline, CDR1 is LNHNV, CDR2 YYDKDF (reference sequence). This CDR3 is CATSRTGNTQYF. CDR3 sequence (DNA): TGTGCCACCAGCAGGACCGGGAATACGCAGTATTTT.

This clonotype was detected only once. The chain employs TRBV11-2 and TRBJ1-3; D unresolved. Germline V CDR1 and CDR2: SGHAT, FQNNGV. This CDR3 region has 17 residues. V shed 3 bases and J shed 0 bases, with 15 bases lying between them. The chain's CDR3 is CASSLASGLSSGNTIYF. CDR3 DNA: TGTGCCAGCAGCTTGGCCTCCGGGTTAAGCTCTGGAAACACCATATATTTT. Full variable domain (outside the CDR3, taken from reference TRBV11-2 and TRBJ1-3): EAGVAQSPRYKIIEKRQSVAFWCNPISGHATLYWYQQILGQGPKLLIQFQNNGVVDDSQLPKDRFSAERLKGVDSTLKIQPAKLEDSAVYLCASSLASGLSSGNTIYFGEGSWLTVV.

The CDR3 spells CASSPSLSGHEQYF. CDR3 coding DNA: TGTGCCAGCAGTCCCTCCCTTAGCGGGCACGAGCAGTACTTC. The rearrangement uses TRBV6-1 and TRBJ2-7; TRBD2 matches 7 bases. The length of the CDR3 is 14 residues. Unmatched junction bases numbered 9, after V lost 5 bases and J lost 5 bases. Germline loops: CDR1 MNHNS, CDR2 SASEGT.

V is TRBV5-1 and J is TRBJ2-1; D is unclear. The length of the CDR3 is 13 residues. In germline, CDR1 is SGHRS, CDR2 YFSETQ. The germline V and J ends were trimmed by 1 base and 6 bases, with 8 bases remaining between them. For the CDR3, the DNA is TGCGCCAGCAGCTTGCACGAGCGCAATGAGCAGTTCTTC. Protein sequence: CASSLHERNEQFF.